The T cell receptor beta chain under discussion was sequenced for a study of identifying expanded T cells in peripheral blood. This clone was picked up one time. What it binds is not known. Method: immunoSEQ multiplex PCR; TCRdb's copy keeps in-frame clones and lacks some. The sample contains roughly 100,000 clones, roughly 86% of which appear only once. Notes on the study in general: Over about two and four weeks, about 15 and 19 clones changed, versus 1.2 between replicates. Across healthy donors, higher total template counts meant significantly greater roughly two-week count variance.

V was trimmed by 0 bases and J by 8 bases, leaving 9 bases between them. CDR3 length equals 13 residues. The V gene's germline CDR1 is KGHSH and CDR2 LQKENI. Sequenced: blood. The clonotype comes from a person aged 18 to 69 in good health. The chain uses TRBV18 and TRBJ2-3; unclear D gene. The DNA for the CDR3 is TGTGCCAGCTCACCACCAGACTCTCGTACGCAGTATTTT. It translates to CASSPPDSRTQYF. Full variable domain (rest looked up from reference TRBV18 and TRBJ2-3): NAGVMQNPRHLVRRRGQEARLRCSPMKGHSHVYWYRQLPEEGLKFMVYLQKENIIDESGMPKERFSAEFPKEGPSILRIQQVVRGDSAAYFCASSPPDSRTQYFGPGTRLTVL.